A single sample is the source of the 6 T cell receptor beta chains below, sequenced in a study of CD8 T cells in Susac syndrome (dated by TCRdb to about 2019). Library generation was performed with the immunoSEQ multiplex PCR assay. RNA was extracted using the RNeasy kit, and about 0.5 to 1 microgram was reverse transcribed with random hexamers. TCRdb passed the public sequencing reads through fastp at Q25 and MiXCR, retaining productive beta sequences. Each entry merges the rows of one CDR3 protein and shows their most common DNA and genes. Here the sample has roughly 190,000 distinct CDR3 sequences; about 91% occur a single time. In total, the top ten clones hold approximately 0.086% of the sample. The sequencing input was CD4+ T cells from PBMCs. The source is a human donor with Susac syndrome.

The rearrangement joins TRBV7-8 to TRBJ2-1, with 10 bases that match TRBD2. CDR3 length equals 16 residues. Germline V gene data show CDR1 as SGHVS and CDR2 as FQNEAQ. The junction had 6 bases not matched to a gene; V was cut back by 3 bases and J by 4 bases. This CDR3 reads CASSFTTSGVYNEQFF. The CDR3 DNA reads TGTGCCAGCAGCTTCACAACTAGCGGGGTTTACAATGAGCAGTTCTTC.

This clonotype was seen only once. The J gene is TRBJ2-7, the V gene TRBV15; 7 nucleotides align to TRBD1. Germline-derived CDR1 and CDR2 are LNHNV and YYDKDF (reference sequence). There are 14 residues in the CDR3. J gave up 4 bases and V 2 bases, and 5 bases lay outside the gene matches. Here the CDR3 reads CATSRPPTGYEQYF. CDR3 in DNA: TGTGCCACCAGCAGACCACCGACAGGGTACGAGCAGTACTTC.

V usage is TRBV20-1 and J usage is TRBJ2-1; weak D call: TRBD2 (6 bases). Germline V CDR1 and CDR2: DFQATT, SNEGSKA (reference sequence). V lost 3 bases to trimming and J lost 8 bases, with 11 bases between them. This CDR3 region has 12 residues. CDR3: CSASGSGDEQFF. The CDR3, as DNA: TGCAGTGCTAGCGGGAGCGGCGATGAGCAGTTCTTC.

The V call is TRBV5-4, the J call TRBJ2-5; D gene unclear. Germline loops: CDR1 SGHNT, CDR2 YYREEE (reference sequence). V lost 4 bases and J lost 5, with 12 bases in between. This CDR3 spans 13 amino acids. The CDR3 nucleotides are TGTGCCAGCAGCGTGGAGCACCGGGAGACCCAGTACTTC. Protein product: CASSVEHRETQYF. Complete variable domain (other parts from reference TRBV5-4 and TRBJ2-5): ETGVTQSPTHLIKTRGQQVTLRCSSQSGHNTVSWYQQALGQGPQFIFQYYREEENGRGNFPPRFSGLQFPNYSSELNVNALELDDSALYLCASSVEHRETQYFGPGTRLLVL.

This clonotype was observed once. CDR3 in amino acids: CASSRGTGAGNTIYF. Written as DNA, the CDR3 is TGTGCCAGCAGCCGAGGGACAGGGGCTGGAAACACCATATATTTT. The chain couples TRBV7-9 to TRBJ1-3; 10 nucleotides match TRBD1. Germline CDR1 reads SEHNR; CDR2 reads FQNEAQ (reference sequence). V gave up 5 bases and J gave up 2 bases; unmatched junction bases: 3. The CDR3 extends over 15 amino acids.

The gene calls are TRBV6-4 and TRBJ2-1; 12 bases are a match to TRBD2. The CDR3 loop spans 15 amino acids. Looked up from germline, CDR1 is MRHNA and CDR2 is SNTAGT. V was clipped by 5 bases and J by 7 bases; unmatched bases: 6. CDR3 in amino acids: CASSPSGGAGNEQFF. CDR3 DNA: TGTGCCAGCAGTCCTAGCGGGGGGGCTGGGAATGAGCAGTTCTTC.